This TCR beta chain was profiled in a study of OX40 agonist ivuxolimab in advanced cancers. Clones were read by immunoSEQ multiplex PCR, and TCRdb kept only the in-frame ones, dropping some. The profile shows some 82,000 clones, about 94% of them singletons. The sample holds one count of this clone. The antigen remains undetermined. There are 18 residues in the CDR3. The V and J ends lost 1 base and 6 bases, in that order; junction bases with no gene match: 19. The germline V gene encodes CDR1 SGHNT and CDR2 YYREEE (reference sequence). Patients who had autoimmune disease history or got systemic immunosuppression were left out. Study-level findings and limits: The specificity for antigen of the expanded peripheral T cells was not determined.

The material sequenced was CD4+ or CD8+ T cells sorted from blood, taken in a trial of the OX40 agonist ivuxolimab. The sequence was obtained from an adult with an advanced solid tumor such as melanoma, head and neck, liver or kidney cancer. This chain connects TRBV5-4 to TRBJ2-7, with TRBD2 matching 7 bases. The CDR3 region has the DNA TGTGCCAGCAGCTTGAGGAGGGCAGTCCGGGAGGCCTCTGTCGAGCAGTACTTC. Amino acids: CASSLRRAVREASVEQYF.